Listed here are 8 T cell receptor beta chains from one sample, sequenced in a study of blood T cell repertoires in COVID-19. Sequencing used immunoSEQ multiplex PCR; TCRdb keeps in-frame clones, though not all of them. The table lists under 100,000 clones, 75% to 85% of them singletons. The source material was peripheral blood. These receptors came from a woman in her thirties or forties with active or convalescent COVID-19.

The chain employs TRBV10-3 and TRBJ2-3; 8 bases line up with TRBD1. Trimming cost V 6 bases and J 1 base; bases outside gene matches: 3. The CDR3 sequence is 14 residues long. From germline, CDR1 is ENHRY and CDR2 SYGVKD. CDR3 region: CAISLQGGTDTQYF. The CDR3 DNA reads TGTGCCATCAGCTTACAGGGGGGCACAGATACGCAGTATTTT.

This chain connects TRBV19 to TRBJ1-3; perhaps TRBD1 as D (5 bases). Germline V gives CDR1 LNHDA, CDR2 SQIVND (reference sequence). The CDR3 sequence is 15 residues long. With 3 bases removed from V and 2 bases from J, the gap between germline ends came to 11 bases. The CDR3 DNA follows: TGTGCCAGTAGTATTCCCGGGGGTACTGGAAACACCATATATTTT. Translated, it gives CASSIPGGTGNTIYF.

This chain connects TRBV7-2 to TRBJ2-5; 9 bases agree with TRBD2. This CDR3 contains 15 residues. Per germline, CDR1 SGHTA and CDR2 FQGNSA. Trimming took 5 bases from V and 2 from J; bases not matched to a gene: 6. The CDR3 loop is CASSPVRGGQETQYF. The CDR3 DNA is TGTGCCAGCAGCCCAGTGCGGGGGGGACAAGAGACCCAGTACTTC. The entire variable domain, with the rest obtained from reference TRBV7-2 and TRBJ2-5, is as follows: GAGVSQSPSNKVTEKGKDVELRCDPISGHTALYWYRQSLGQGLEFLIYFQGNSAPDKSGLPSDRFSAERTGGSVSTLTIQRTQQEDSAVYLCASSPVRGGQETQYFGPGTRLLVL.

The chain carries TRBV6-5 and TRBJ1-5; tentative D call: TRBD1 (5 bases). The CDR3 runs 12 residues. The V gene's germline CDR1 is MNHEY and CDR2 SVGAGI. Trimming pared 6 bases from V and 9 bases from J, leaving 12 bases between. In DNA form, the CDR3 reads TGTGCCAGCAGAATGGGGCTGGGGCCCCAGCATTTT. Amino acids: CASRMGLGPQHF.

This chain uses TRBV18 with TRBJ2-2; tentatively, D is TRBD2 (5 bases). V was pared by 3 bases and J by 2 bases, with 10 bases between. In germline, CDR1 is KGHSH, CDR2 LQKENI. The CDR3 covers 15 residues. CDR3 coding DNA: TGTGCCAGCTCACCCACGGGATTTAACACCGGGGAGCTGTTTTTT. The encoded protein is CASSPTGFNTGELFF.

Only a few counts were recorded for this clone. CDR3 in amino acids: CASSFPGRAEQYF. The CDR3 region has the DNA TGTGCCAGCAGCTTCCCCGGCAGGGCCGAGCAGTACTTC. This chain uses TRBV7-2 with TRBJ2-7; perhaps TRBD1 as D (5 bases). Trimming removed 3 bases from V and 6 bases from J, with 12 bases in between. This CDR3 spans 13 amino acids. Germline CDR1 SGHTA, CDR2 FQGNSA.

The chain combines TRBV5-6 with TRBJ1-3, with D possibly TRBD1 on 5 matching bases. Germline V lookup: CDR1 SGHDT, CDR2 YYEEEE. Trimming removed 3 bases from V and 3 bases from J, with 7 bases in between. The CDR3 sequence is 13 residues long. CDR3 coding DNA: TGTGCCAGCAGCTGGGGGGATGGAAACACCATATATTTT. This codes for CASSWGDGNTIYF.

This clone turned up a few times. The chain is built from TRBV24-1 and TRBJ2-1, with TRBD2 as a possible D gene (5 bases). The V end was cut by 0 bases, the J end by 5 bases, with 13 bases between. CDR3 size: 16 residues. Germline-derived CDR1 and CDR2 are KGHDR and SFDVKD. CDR3 sequence: CATSDLQNTRDNEQFF. CDR3 coding DNA: TGTGCCACCAGTGATTTGCAAAACACTAGAGACAATGAGCAGTTCTTC.